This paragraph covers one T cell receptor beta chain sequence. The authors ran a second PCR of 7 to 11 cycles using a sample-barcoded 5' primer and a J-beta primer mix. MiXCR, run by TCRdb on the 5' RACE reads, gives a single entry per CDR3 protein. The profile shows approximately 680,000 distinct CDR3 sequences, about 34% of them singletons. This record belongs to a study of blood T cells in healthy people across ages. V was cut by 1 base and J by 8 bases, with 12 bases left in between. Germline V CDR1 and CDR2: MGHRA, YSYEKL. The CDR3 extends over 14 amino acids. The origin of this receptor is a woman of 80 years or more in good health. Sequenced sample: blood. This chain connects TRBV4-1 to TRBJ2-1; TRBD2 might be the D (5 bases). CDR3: CASSQALVNYEQFF. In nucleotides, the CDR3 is TGCGCCAGCAGCCAAGCACTAGTTAACTATGAGCAGTTCTTC.